This TCR beta chain emerged from a study of shared clonotypes between healthy human individuals. Naive CD8 cells, CD45RO-negative and positively selected for CCR7, excluded terminally differentiated effector memory CD45RA+ cells. The authors distributed each subset's genomic DNA evenly over several immunoSEQ plates. Sorted-subset replicate PCRs used around 220 ng DNA, approximately 30,000 T cell genomes. The repertoire was sequenced with immunoSEQ multiplex PCR; TCRdb's copy has only in-frame clones and lacks some. The sample lists about 2 million clones, approximately 94% occurring once. Note on this clone: Its antigen is undetermined.

This CDR3 comprises 16 residues. V dropped 2 bases and J dropped 0 bases, with 14 bases sitting between them. Germline V gene lookup returns CDR1 GTSNPN and CDR2 SVGIG (reference sequence). Study findings and constraints: As a rule, naive subsets had a larger estimated richness than memory subsets.

The rearrangement links TRBV30 to TRBJ2-1; D may correspond to TRBD1 or TRBD2 (5 bases each). The sequence derives from a man aged 18 to 30 in good health. Sequenced sample: naive CD8+ T cells sorted from blood. CDR3 bases: TGTGCCTGGAGTCACGGGACCTCTAGCTCCTACAATGAGCAGTTCTTC. Protein: CAWSHGTSSSYNEQFF.